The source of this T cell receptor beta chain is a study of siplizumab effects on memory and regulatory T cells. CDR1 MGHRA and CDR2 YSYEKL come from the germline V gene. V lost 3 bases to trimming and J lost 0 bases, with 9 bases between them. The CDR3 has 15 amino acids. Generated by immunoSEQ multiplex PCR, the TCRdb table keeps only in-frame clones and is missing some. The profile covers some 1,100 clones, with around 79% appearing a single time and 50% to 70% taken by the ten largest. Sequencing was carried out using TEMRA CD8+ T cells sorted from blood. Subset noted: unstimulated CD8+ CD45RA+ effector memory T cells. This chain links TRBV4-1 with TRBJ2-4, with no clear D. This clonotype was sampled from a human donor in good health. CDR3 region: CASSQGLIAKNIQYF. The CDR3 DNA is TGCGCCAGCAGCCAGGGCTTGATAGCCAAAAACATTCAGTACTTC.